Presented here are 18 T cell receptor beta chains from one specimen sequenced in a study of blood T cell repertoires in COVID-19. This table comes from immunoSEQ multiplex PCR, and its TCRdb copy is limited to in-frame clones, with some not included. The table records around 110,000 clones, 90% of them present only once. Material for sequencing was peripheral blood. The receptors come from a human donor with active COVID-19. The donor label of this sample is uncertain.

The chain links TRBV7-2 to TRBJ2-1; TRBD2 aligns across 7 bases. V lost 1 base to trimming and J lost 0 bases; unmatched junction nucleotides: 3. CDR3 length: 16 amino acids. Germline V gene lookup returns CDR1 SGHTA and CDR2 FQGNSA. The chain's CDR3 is CASSLDGGSSYNEQFF. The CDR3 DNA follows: TGTGCCAGCAGCTTAGACGGGGGGAGCTCCTACAATGAGCAGTTCTTC. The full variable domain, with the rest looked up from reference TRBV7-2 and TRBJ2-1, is GAGVSQSPSNKVTEKGKDVELRCDPISGHTALYWYRQSLGQGLEFLIYFQGNSAPDKSGLPSDRFSAERTGGSVSTLTIQRTQQEDSAVYLCASSLDGGSSYNEQFFGPGTRLTVL.

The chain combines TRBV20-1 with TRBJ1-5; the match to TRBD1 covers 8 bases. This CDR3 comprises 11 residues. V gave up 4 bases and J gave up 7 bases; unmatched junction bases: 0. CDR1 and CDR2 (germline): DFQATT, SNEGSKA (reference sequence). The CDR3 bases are TGCAGTGCTACAGGGGGCCAGCCCCAGCATTTT. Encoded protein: CSATGGQPQHF.

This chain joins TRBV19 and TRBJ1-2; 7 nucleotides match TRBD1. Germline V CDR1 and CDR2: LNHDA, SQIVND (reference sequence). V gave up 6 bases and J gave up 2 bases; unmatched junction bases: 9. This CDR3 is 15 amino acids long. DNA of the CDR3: TGTGCCAGTAGCAGGCCCGAGGGGGCGAACTATGGCTACACCTTC. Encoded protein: CASSRPEGANYGYTF.

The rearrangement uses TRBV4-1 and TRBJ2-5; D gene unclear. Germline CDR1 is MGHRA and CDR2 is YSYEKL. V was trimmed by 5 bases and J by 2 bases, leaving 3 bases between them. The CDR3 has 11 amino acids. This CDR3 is CASSSQETQYF. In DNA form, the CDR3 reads TGCGCCAGCAGCTCGCAAGAGACCCAGTACTTC.

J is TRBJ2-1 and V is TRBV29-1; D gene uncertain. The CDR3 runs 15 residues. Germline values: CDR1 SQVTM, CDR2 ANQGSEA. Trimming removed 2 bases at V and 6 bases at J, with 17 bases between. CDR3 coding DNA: TGCAGCGTTGAACCACAATCCCAGTTCCCCAATGAGCAGTTCTTC. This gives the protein CSVEPQSQFPNEQFF.

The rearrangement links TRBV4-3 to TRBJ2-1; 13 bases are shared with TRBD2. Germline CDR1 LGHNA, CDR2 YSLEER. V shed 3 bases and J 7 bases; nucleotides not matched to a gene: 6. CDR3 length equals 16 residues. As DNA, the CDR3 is TGCGCCAGCAGCCATGAGACTAGCGGGGGGCCGAATGAGCAGTTCTTC. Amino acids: CASSHETSGGPNEQFF.

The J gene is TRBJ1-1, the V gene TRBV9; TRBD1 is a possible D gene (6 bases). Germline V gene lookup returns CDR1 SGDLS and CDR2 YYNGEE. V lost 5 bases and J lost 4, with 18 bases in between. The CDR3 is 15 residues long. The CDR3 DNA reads TGTGCCAGCAGTCTTGGGGCAGGGGCCTCCACTGAAGCTTTCTTT. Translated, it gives CASSLGAGASTEAFF.

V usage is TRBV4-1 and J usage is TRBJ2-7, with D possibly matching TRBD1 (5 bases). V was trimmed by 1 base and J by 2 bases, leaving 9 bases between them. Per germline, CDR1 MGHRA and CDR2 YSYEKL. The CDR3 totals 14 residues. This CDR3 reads CASSQGGSTYEQYF. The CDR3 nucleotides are TGCGCCAGCAGCCAAGGGGGCTCCACCTACGAGCAGTACTTC.

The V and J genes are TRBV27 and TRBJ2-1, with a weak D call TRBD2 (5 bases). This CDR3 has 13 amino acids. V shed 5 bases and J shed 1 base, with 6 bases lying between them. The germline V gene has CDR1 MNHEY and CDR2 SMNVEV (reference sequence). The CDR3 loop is CASSDYSYNEQFF. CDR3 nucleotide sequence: TGTGCCAGCAGTGACTATTCCTACAATGAGCAGTTCTTC.

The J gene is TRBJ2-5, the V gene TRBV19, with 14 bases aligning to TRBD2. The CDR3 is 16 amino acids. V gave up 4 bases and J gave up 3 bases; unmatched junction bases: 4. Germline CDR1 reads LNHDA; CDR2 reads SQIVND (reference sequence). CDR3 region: CASSRRGLAGEETQYF. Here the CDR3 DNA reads TGTGCCAGTAGTAGAAGGGGACTAGCGGGGGAAGAGACCCAGTACTTC. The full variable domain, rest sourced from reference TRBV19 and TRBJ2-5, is DGGITQSPKYLFRKEGQNVTLSCEQNLNHDAMYWYRQDPGQGLRLIYYSQIVNDFQKGDIAEGYSVSREKKESFPLTVTSAQKNPTAFYLCASSRRGLAGEETQYFGPGTRLLVL.

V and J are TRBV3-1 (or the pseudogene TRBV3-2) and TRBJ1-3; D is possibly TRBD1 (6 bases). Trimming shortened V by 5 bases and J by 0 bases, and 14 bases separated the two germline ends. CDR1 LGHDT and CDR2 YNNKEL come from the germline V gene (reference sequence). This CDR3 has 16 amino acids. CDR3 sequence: CASSSRGPSSGNTIYF. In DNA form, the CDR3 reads TGTGCCAGCAGCTCCAGGGGTCCCTCCTCTGGAAACACCATATATTTT.

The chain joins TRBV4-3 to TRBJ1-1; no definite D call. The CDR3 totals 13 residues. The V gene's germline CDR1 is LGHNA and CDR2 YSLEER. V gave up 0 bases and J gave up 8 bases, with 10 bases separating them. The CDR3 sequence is CASSQDGGKEAFF. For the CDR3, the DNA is TGCGCCAGCAGCCAAGATGGAGGGAAGGAAGCTTTCTTT.

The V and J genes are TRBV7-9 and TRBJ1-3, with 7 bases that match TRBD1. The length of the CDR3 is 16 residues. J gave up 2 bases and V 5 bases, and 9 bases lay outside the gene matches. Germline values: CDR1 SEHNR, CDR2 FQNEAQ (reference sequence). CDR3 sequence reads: CASSLTTGWAGNTIYF. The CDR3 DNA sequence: TGTGCCAGCAGCCTAACGACAGGGTGGGCTGGAAACACCATATATTTT.

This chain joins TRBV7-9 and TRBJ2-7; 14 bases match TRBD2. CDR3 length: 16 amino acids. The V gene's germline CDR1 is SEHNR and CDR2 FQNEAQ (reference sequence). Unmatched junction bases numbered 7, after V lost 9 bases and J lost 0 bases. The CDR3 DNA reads TGTGCCAGGACACCAGGGACTAGCGGGAGCTCCTACGAGCAGTACTTC. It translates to CARTPGTSGSSYEQYF.

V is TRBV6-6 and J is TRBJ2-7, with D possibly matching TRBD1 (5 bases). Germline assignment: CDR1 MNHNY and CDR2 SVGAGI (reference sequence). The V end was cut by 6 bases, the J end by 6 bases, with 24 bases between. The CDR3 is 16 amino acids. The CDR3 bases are TGTGCCAGCAGCAATAATGCAGGGTCGGCTAATGGCGAGCAGTACTTC. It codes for CASSNNAGSANGEQYF.

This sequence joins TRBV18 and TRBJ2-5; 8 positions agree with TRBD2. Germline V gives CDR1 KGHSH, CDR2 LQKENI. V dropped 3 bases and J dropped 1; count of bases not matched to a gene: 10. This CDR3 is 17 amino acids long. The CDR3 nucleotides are TGTGCCAGCTCACCCAGGTTGGTAGCGGGGAGCCAAGAGACCCAGTACTTC. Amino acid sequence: CASSPRLVAGSQETQYF. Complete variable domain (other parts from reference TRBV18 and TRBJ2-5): NAGVMQNPRHLVRRRGQEARLRCSPMKGHSHVYWYRQLPEEGLKFMVYLQKENIIDESGMPKERFSAEFPKEGPSILRIQQVVRGDSAAYFCASSPRLVAGSQETQYFGPGTRLLVL.

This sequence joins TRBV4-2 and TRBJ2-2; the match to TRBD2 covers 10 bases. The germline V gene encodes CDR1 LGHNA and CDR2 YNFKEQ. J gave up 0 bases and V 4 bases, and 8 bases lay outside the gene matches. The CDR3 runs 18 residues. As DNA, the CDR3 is TGTGCCAGCAGCCGTACTAGCGGGACATACGCGAACACCGGGGAGCTGTTTTTT. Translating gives CASSRTSGTYANTGELFF.

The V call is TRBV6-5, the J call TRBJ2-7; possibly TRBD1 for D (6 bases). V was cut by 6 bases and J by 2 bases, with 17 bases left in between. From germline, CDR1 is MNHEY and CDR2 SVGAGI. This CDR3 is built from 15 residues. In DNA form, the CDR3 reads TGTGCCAGCAGCTACGGGACATCTAGTACCTACGAGCAGTACTTC. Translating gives CASSYGTSSTYEQYF.